The rows below give T cell receptor beta chains drawn from one sample of a study of CD8 T cells in ankylosing spondylitis. TCRdb used MiXCR to reprocess the 5' RACE reads, holding one entry per CDR3 protein. The sample shows around 150,000 distinct CDR3 sequences, around 45% of them seen only once. The sequencing input was synovial fluid, either unsorted or a sorted T cell fraction (not recorded which). These receptors all stem from a male donor with ankylosing spondylitis. The CDR3 runs from the conserved cysteine through the conserved F or W. A D gene is named only where the DNA matches it firmly. Clone size is stated in some rows and not others, as once, few, many or a class when expanded.

d_call,clone_size,j_call,v_call,cdr3_nt,cdr3_aa
NA,NA,TRBJ2-3,TRBV7-8,TGTGCCAGCAGCTACGGCCTAGGGGTTTCAGATACGCAGTATTTT,CASSYGLGVSDTQYF
NA,once,TRBJ2-1,TRBV11-2,TGTGCCAGCAGCTCCGGGCGAAGGGGGGCATTCTACAATGAGCAGTTCTTC,CASSSGRRGAFYNEQFF
NA,NA,TRBJ2-1,TRBV10-3,TGTGCCATCAGTGAGTCAAGCCAGGGCATAGGCAATGAGCAGTTCTTC,CAISESSQGIGNEQFF
NA,NA,TRBJ1-4,TRBV6-5,TGTGCCAGCAGTTACAGGGGGGGCCGTGAAAAACTGTTTTTT,CASSYRGGREKLFF
TRBD1,NA,TRBJ1-5,TRBV18,TGTGCCAGCTCACTCTACAGGGGGCTAGATCAGCCCCAGCATTTT,CASSLYRGLDQPQHF
NA,NA,TRBJ1-2,TRBV27,TGTGCCAGCAGTTTATCAGGGGATTATGGCTACACCTTC,CASSLSGDYGYTF
TRBD1,many,TRBJ2-7,TRBV7-9,TGTGCCAGCAGCCCCCTCGGGGCGGACAGGAGCCTCTACGAGCAGTACTTC,CASSPLGADRSLYEQYF
NA,NA,TRBJ2-5,TRBV7-7,TGTGCCAGCAGCTTGGGGCCGGGTCTGACAGAAGAGACCCAGTACTTC,CASSLGPGLTEETQYF
TRBD1,few,TRBJ2-1,TRBV29-1,TGCAGCGGCGACAGGGGCCGTAATGAGCAGTTCTTC,CSGDRGRNEQFF
NA,many,TRBJ2-3,TRBV7-9,TGTGCCAGCAGCTTGACAGCAGATACGCAGTATTTT,CASSLTADTQYF
TRBD2,few,TRBJ2-1,TRBV2,TGTGCCAGCAGTGTAGGCCTAGCGGGAGGAACCTACAATGAGCAGTTCTTC,CASSVGLAGGTYNEQFF
NA,NA,TRBJ2-1,TRBV20-1,TGCAGTGCTAGAGATATGGTTTACAATGAGCAGTTCTTC,CSARDMVYNEQFF
TRBD1,few,TRBJ1-2,TRBV4-1,TGCGCCAGCAGCCAAGATATTCGGACAGGGGGCTTCTATGGCTACACCTTC,CASSQDIRTGGFYGYTF
NA,NA,TRBJ1-4,TRBV21-1,TGTGCCAGCAGCAAAGTCTGGACAGGGGATGAAAAACTGTTTTTT,CASSKVWTGDEKLFF
TRBD1,NA,TRBJ2-3,TRBV7-3,TGTGCCAGCAGCTGGGGGACAGGAAGCACAGATACGCAGTATTTT,CASSWGTGSTDTQYF
TRBD2,many,TRBJ2-5,TRBV2,TGTGCCAGCAGTGAAGAGGAGGAGCGGGGGCCCCAAGAGACCCAGTACTTC,CASSEEEERGPQETQYF
NA,NA,TRBJ2-1,TRBV7-9,TGTGCCAGCAGCTTAGCCGGGAATGGGTACCATGAGCAGTTCTTC,CASSLAGNGYHEQFF
NA,many,TRBJ2-2,TRBV29-1,TGCAGCGTTGAACCGGCAGACACCGGGGAGCTGTTTTTT,CSVEPADTGELFF
NA,NA,TRBJ2-7,TRBV5-1,TGCGCCAGCAGCCTGGACGGGGCGGCCTACGAGCAGTACTTC,CASSLDGAAYEQYF
TRBD2,NA,TRBJ2-5,TRBV12-3/TRBV12-4,TGTGCCAGCAGTTTCTTAGCGGGAGAGACCCAGTACTTC,CASSFLAGETQYF
TRBD2,NA,TRBJ2-7,TRBV4-1,TGCGCCAGCAGCACCCGACTAGCGGAGAGCTCCTACGAGCAGTACTTC,CASSTRLAESSYEQYF
TRBD1,NA,TRBJ1-5,TRBV28,TGTGCCAGCAGTCCGATCGACAGGGATGGCAATCAGCCCCAGCATTTT,CASSPIDRDGNQPQHF
NA,NA,TRBJ2-2,TRBV27,TGTGCCAGCAGTTCCCAGCTGGGCACCGGGGAGCTGTTTTTT,CASSSQLGTGELFF
TRBD1,NA,TRBJ1-1,TRBV7-8,TGTGCCAGCAGCTTCGCTGTTGGGACAGGGGGTTATGCTTTCTTT,CASSFAVGTGGYAFF
NA,NA,TRBJ1-6,TRBV11-2,TGTGCCAGCAGCTTAGATGTGGCGCCCTCCCTTAATTCACCCCTCCACTTT,CASSLDVAPSLNSPLHF
NA,NA,TRBJ2-5,TRBV9,TGTGCCAGCAGCGTTGTACCAGGGGAACAGACCCAGTACTTC,CASSVVPGEQTQYF
NA,few,TRBJ1-5,TRBV20-1,TGCAGTGCTAGATTTGGCAGGGACTATCAGCCCCAGCATTTT,CSARFGRDYQPQHF
TRBD2,NA,TRBJ2-3,TRBV7-8,TGTGCCAGCAGCTTAGAACTAGCGAGATTCACAGATACGCAGTATTTT,CASSLELARFTDTQYF
TRBD1,few,TRBJ2-7,TRBV6-1,TGTGCCAGCGGGACCGGGACAGGGGCCCACGAGCAGTACTTC,CASGTGTGAHEQYF
NA,few,TRBJ2-7,TRBV10-3,TGTGCCATCAGTGTACTAGGAAAGCCATCTCTTTCTTCGTACGAGCAGTACTTC,CAISVLGKPSLSSYEQYF
TRBD2,few,TRBJ2-5,TRBV29-1,TGCAGCGTTGAAGCGTGGGGGACTAGCGGACAAGAGACCCAGTACTTC,CSVEAWGTSGQETQYF
TRBD1,NA,TRBJ1-1,TRBV5-1,TGCGCCAGCAGCTTGATGCAGGGGGCGCTTGCCGAGAATGAAGCTTTCTTT,CASSLMQGALAENEAFF